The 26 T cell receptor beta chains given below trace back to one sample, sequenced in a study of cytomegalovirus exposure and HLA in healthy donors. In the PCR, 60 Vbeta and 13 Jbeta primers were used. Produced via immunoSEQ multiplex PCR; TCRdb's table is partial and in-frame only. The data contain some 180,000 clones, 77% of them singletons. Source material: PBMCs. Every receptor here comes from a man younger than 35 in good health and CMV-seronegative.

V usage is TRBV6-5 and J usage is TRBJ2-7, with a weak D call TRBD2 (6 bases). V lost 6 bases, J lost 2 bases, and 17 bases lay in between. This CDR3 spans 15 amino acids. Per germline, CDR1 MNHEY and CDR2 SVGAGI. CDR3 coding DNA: TGTGCCAGCAGGTTCTCGGGACTCAATACCTACGAGCAGTACTTC. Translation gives CASRFSGLNTYEQYF.

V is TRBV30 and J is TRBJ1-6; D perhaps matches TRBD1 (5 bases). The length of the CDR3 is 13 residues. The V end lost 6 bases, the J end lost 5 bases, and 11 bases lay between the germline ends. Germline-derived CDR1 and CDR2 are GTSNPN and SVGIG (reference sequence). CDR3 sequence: CACPAGNNSPLHF. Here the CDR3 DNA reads TGTGCCTGCCCGGCAGGGAATAATTCACCCCTCCACTTT.

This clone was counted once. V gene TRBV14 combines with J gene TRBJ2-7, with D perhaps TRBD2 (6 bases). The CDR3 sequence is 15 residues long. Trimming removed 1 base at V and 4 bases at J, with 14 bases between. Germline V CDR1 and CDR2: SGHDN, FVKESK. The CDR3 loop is CASSQGAGTIYEQYF. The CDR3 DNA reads TGTGCCAGCAGCCAAGGGGCGGGAACGATATACGAGCAGTACTTC. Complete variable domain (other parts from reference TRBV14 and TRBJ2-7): EAGVTQFPSHSVIEKGQTVTLRCDPISGHDNLYWYRRVMGKEIKFLLHFVKESKQDESGMPNNRFLAERTGGTYSTLKVQPAELEDSGVYFCASSQGAGTIYEQYFGPGTRLTVT.

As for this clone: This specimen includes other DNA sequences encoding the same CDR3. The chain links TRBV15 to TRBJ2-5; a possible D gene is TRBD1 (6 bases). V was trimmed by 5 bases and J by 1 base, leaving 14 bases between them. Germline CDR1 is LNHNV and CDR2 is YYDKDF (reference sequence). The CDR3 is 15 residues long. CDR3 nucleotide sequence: TGTGCCACCAGCGGGACCCGACAGGCCCAAGAGACCCAGTACTTC. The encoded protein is CATSGTRQAQETQYF.

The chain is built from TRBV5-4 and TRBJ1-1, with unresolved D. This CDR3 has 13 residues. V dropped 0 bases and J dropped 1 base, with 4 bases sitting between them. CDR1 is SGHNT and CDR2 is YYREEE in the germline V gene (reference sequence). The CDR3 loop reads CASSLAGNTEAFF. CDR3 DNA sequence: TGTGCCAGCAGCTTGGCCGGGAACACTGAAGCTTTCTTT.

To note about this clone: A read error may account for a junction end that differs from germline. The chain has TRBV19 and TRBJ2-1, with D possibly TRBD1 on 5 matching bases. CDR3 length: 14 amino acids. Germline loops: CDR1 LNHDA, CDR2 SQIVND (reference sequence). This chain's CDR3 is CTSSRQSSYNEQFF. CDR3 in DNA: TGTACCAGTAGTCGACAGAGCTCCTACAATGAGCAGTTCTTC.

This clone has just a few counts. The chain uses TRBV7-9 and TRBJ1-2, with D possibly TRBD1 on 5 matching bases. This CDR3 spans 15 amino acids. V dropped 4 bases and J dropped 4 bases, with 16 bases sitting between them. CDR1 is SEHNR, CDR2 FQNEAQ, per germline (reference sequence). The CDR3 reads CASSSGQGAVYGYTF. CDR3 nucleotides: TGTGCCAGCAGCTCGGGCCAGGGTGCAGTCTATGGCTACACCTTC.

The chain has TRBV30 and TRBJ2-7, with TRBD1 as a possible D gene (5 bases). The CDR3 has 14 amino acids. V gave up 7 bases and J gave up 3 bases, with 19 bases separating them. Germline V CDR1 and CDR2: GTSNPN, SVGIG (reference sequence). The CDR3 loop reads CALRRQQGIYEQYF. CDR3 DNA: TGTGCCTTACGGCGGCAGCAGGGTATCTACGAGCAGTACTTC. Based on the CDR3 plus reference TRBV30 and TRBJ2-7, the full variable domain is SQTIHQWPATLVQPVGSPLSLECTVEGTSNPNLYWYRQAAGRGLQLLFYSVGIGQISSEVPQNLSASRPQDRQFILSSKKLLLSDSGFYLCALRRQQGIYEQYFGPGTRLTVT.

The CDR3: CASSSRRDFSYEQYF. The CDR3 coding sequence is TGTGCCAGCAGCTCGCGGCGGGACTTCTCCTACGAGCAGTACTTC. This sequence joins TRBV5-6 and TRBJ2-7; perhaps TRBD2 as D (6 bases). V lost 3 bases to trimming and J lost 0 bases, with 13 bases between them. Germline values: CDR1 SGHDT, CDR2 YYEEEE. This CDR3 is 15 amino acids long.

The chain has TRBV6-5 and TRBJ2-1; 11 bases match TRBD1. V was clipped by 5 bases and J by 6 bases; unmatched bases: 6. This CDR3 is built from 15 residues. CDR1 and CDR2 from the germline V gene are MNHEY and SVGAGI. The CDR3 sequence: CASSTRDRGFNEQFF. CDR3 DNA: TGTGCCAGCAGTACCCGGGACAGGGGGTTCAATGAGCAGTTCTTC.

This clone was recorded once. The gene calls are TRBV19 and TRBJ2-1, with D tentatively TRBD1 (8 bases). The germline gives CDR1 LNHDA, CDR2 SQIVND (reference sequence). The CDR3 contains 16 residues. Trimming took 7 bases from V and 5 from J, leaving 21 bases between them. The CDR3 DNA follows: TGTGCCAGTAAAGGTTTCGGAGCGGGACAGGACAATGAGCAGTTCTTC. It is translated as CASKGFGAGQDNEQFF.

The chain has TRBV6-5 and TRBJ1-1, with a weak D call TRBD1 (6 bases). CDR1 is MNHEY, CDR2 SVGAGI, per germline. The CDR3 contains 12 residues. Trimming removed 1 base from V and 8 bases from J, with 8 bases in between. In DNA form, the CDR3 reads TGTGCCAGCAGTTACTTGGGGACAGAAGCTTTCTTT. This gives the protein CASSYLGTEAFF.

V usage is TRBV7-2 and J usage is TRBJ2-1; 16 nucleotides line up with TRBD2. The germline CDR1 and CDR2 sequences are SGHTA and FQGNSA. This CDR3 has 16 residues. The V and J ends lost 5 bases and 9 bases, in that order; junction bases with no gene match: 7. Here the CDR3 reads CASSTGTSGGASEQFF. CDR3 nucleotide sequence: TGTGCCAGCAGCACCGGGACTAGCGGGGGGGCAAGTGAGCAGTTCTTC.

Here the CDR3 reads CASSLVPGVSYNEQFF. CDR3 sequence (DNA): TGCGCCAGCAGCTTGGTCCCGGGAGTCTCCTACAATGAGCAGTTCTTC. This sequence joins TRBV5-1 and TRBJ2-1, with D perhaps TRBD2 (6 bases). V was clipped by 0 bases and J by 0 bases, with 10 bases between them. CDR1 and CDR2 (germline): SGHRS, YFSETQ. The CDR3 has 16 residues.

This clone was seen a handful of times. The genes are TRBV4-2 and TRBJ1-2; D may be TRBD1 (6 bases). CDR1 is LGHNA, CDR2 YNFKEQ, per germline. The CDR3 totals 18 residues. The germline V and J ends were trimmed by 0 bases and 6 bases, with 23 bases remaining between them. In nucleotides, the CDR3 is TGTGCCAGCAGCCAAGATCTGCGCGGGGGGGGCGCCGTCCATGGCTACACCTTC. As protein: CASSQDLRGGGAVHGYTF.

The CDR3 region is CASSLEGQARGETQYF. In DNA form, the CDR3 reads TGTGCCAGCAGCTTGGAGGGACAGGCAAGGGGTGAGACCCAGTACTTC. J is TRBJ2-5 and V is TRBV5-5; 8 positions match TRBD1. Germline loops: CDR1 SGHKS, CDR2 YYEKEE (reference sequence). The CDR3 spans 16 residues. V shed 0 bases and J 5 bases; nucleotides not matched to a gene: 9. The variable domain in full, with the rest retrieved from reference TRBV5-5 and TRBJ2-5, is DAGVTQSPTHLIKTRGQQVTLRCSPISGHKSVSWYQQVLGQGPQFIFQYYEKEERGRGNFPDRFSARQFPNYSSELNVNALLLGDSALYLCASSLEGQARGETQYFGPGTRLLVL.

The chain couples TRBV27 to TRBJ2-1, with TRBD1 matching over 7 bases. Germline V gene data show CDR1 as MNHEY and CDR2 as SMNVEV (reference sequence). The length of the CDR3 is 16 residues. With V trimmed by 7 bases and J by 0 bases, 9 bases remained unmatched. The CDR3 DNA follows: TGTGCCAGCACTCGACTGACAGGGCGCTCCTACAATGAGCAGTTCTTC. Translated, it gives CASTRLTGRSYNEQFF.

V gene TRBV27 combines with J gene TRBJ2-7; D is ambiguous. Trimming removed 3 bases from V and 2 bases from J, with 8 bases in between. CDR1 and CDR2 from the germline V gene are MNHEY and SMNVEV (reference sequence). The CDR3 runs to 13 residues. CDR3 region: CASSFPNTYEQYF. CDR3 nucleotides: TGTGCCAGCAGTTTCCCGAACACCTACGAGCAGTACTTC.

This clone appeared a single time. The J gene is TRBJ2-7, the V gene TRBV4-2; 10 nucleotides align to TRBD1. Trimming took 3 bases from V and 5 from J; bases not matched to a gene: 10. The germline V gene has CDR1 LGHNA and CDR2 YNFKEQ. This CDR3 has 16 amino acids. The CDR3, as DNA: TGTGCCAGCAGCCATCGACCCCCCGGGACAGGGGACGAGCAGTACTTC. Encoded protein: CASSHRPPGTGDEQYF.

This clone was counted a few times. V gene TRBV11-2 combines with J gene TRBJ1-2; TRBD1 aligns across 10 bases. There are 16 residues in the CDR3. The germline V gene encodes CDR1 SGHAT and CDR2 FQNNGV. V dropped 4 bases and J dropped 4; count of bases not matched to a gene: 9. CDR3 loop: CASSSHGQGGFYGYTF. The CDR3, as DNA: TGTGCCAGCAGCTCCCATGGACAGGGGGGTTTCTATGGCTACACCTTC.

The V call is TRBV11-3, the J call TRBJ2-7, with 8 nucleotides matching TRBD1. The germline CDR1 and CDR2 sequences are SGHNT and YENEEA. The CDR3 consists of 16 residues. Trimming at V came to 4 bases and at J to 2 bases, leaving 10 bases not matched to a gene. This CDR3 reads CASSSQGAGSPYEQYF. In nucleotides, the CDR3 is TGTGCCAGCAGCTCCCAGGGGGCAGGGAGCCCCTACGAGCAGTACTTC. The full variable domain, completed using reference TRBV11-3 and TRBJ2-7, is EAGVVQSPRYKIIEKKQPVAFWCNPISGHNTLYWYLQNLGQGPELLIRYENEEAVDDSQLPKDRFSAERLKGVDSTLKIQPAELGDSAVYLCASSSQGAGSPYEQYFGPGTRLTVT.

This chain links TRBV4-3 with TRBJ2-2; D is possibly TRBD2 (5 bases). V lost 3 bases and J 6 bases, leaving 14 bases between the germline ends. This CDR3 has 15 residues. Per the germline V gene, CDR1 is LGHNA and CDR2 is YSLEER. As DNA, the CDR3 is TGCGCCAGCAGCCAGCTAATGAGGGATGCCGGGGAGCTGTTTTTT. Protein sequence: CASSQLMRDAGELFF.

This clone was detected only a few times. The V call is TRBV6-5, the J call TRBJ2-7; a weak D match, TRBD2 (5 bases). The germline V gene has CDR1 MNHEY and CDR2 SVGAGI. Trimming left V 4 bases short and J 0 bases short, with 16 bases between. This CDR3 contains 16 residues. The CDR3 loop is CASSSLRDLPSYEQYF. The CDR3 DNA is TGTGCCAGCAGTTCCCTCCGGGATCTCCCCTCCTACGAGCAGTACTTC.

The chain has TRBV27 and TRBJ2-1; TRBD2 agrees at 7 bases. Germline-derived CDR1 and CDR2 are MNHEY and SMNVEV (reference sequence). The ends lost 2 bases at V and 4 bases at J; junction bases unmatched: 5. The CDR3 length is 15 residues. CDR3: CASSLGGVGYNEQFF. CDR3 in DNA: TGTGCCAGCAGTTTAGGGGGGGTAGGTTACAATGAGCAGTTCTTC.

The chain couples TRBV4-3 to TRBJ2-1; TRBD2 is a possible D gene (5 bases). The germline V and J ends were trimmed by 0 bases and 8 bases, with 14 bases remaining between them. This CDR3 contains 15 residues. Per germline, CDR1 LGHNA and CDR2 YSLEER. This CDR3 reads CASSQEFPSIYEQFF. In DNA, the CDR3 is TGCGCCAGCAGCCAAGAGTTTCCTAGCATCTATGAGCAGTTCTTC.

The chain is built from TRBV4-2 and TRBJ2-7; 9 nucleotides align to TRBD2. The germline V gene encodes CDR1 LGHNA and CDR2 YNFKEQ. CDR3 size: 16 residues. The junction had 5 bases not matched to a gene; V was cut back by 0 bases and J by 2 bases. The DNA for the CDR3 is TGTGCCAGCAGCCAAGATAGGGCGGGAGGGCCCTACGAGCAGTACTTC. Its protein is CASSQDRAGGPYEQYF.